Below, 9 T cell receptor beta chains from the same sample are listed, as sequenced in a study of T cells after yellow fever vaccination. TCRdb recomputed calls from the 5' RACE reads with MiXCR, one row per CDR3 protein. The sample contains 300,000 or so distinct CDR3 sequences, around 8.1% of which appear only once. This material consisted of PBMCs, taken 45 days after the first yellow fever vaccination. The receptors were gathered from a man in his late teens or twenties who received the YFV17D yellow fever vaccine.

The chain has TRBV7-2 and TRBJ1-2; 8 bases are a match to TRBD1. This CDR3 is 16 amino acids long. Trimming at V came to 4 bases and at J to 6 bases, leaving 13 bases not matched to a gene. Per the germline V gene, CDR1 is SGHTA and CDR2 is FQGNSA. The CDR3 DNA follows: TGTGCCAGCAGCTCAACCCGACAGGGGTACCCCAATGGCTACACCTTC. It specifies CASSSTRQGYPNGYTF.

J is TRBJ2-7 and V is TRBV12-3 or TRBV12-4; the D gene is possibly TRBD1 (5 bases). The CDR3 has 13 amino acids. V was trimmed by 1 base and J by 6 bases, leaving 10 bases between them. CDR3 residues: CASSLEGVGEQYV. The CDR3 DNA reads as TGTGCCAGCAGTTTAGAAGGGGTGGGCGAGCAGTACGTC.

This clonotype has only a few counts. V usage is TRBV12-3 or TRBV12-4 and J usage is TRBJ2-1; 7 bases align to TRBD1. The CDR3 sequence is 14 residues long. Germline trimming cut 8 bases from V and 9 bases from J; bases unmatched to any gene: 13. The CDR3 loop reads CASGPTGPGIEQFF. CDR3 DNA sequence: TGTGCCAGCGGTCCGACAGGGCCCGGGATTGAGCAGTTCTTC.

This chain joins TRBV30 and TRBJ2-4; D ambiguous. This CDR3 is 12 amino acids long. Deletions cut 3 bases from V and 7 bases from J, with 10 bases between. Germline loops: CDR1 GTSNPN, CDR2 SVGIG (reference sequence). Here the CDR3 reads CAWSRPYNIQYF. The DNA of the CDR3 is TGTGCCTGGAGCCGACCATATAACATTCAGTACTTC.

The chain is built from TRBV19 and TRBJ2-5; the match to TRBD2 covers 15 bases. Germline V gives CDR1 LNHDA, CDR2 SQIVND (reference sequence). The length of the CDR3 is 18 residues. Trimming cost V 5 bases and J 4 bases; bases outside gene matches: 11. This chain's CDR3 is CASSLRGLAGGESETQYF. CDR3 nucleotide sequence: TGTGCCAGTAGTCTACGGGGACTAGCGGGGGGCGAATCAGAGACCCAGTACTTC.

DNA of the CDR3: TGTGCCAGCAGCCTAAGGGGATGGCTCACTAATGAAAAACTGTTTTTT. Translation gives CASSLRGWLTNEKLFF. This chain uses TRBV2 with TRBJ1-4; TRBD1 might be the D (5 bases). Germline V gene data show CDR1 as SNHLY and CDR2 as FYNNEI. The CDR3 is 16 amino acids. V lost 6 bases to trimming and J lost 2 bases, with 16 bases between them.

This clonotype occurred a few times. The J gene is TRBJ2-3, the V gene TRBV27, with D possibly matching TRBD2 (6 bases). Germline values: CDR1 MNHEY, CDR2 SMNVEV (reference sequence). This CDR3 region has 13 residues. Between the trimmed V and J ends, which lost 5 bases and 7 bases, there was a span of 13 bases. In nucleotides, the CDR3 is TGTGCCAGCAGTGAAGGGACTCGCTATACGCAGTATTTT. Translated: CASSEGTRYTQYF.

A few counts support this clonotype. The chain is built from TRBV6-1 and TRBJ2-4; D gene ambiguous. V lost 6 bases to trimming and J lost 6 bases, with 15 bases between them. The germline V gene encodes CDR1 MNHNS and CDR2 SASEGT. The CDR3 contains 14 residues. This CDR3 is CASSHPTGSNIQYF. Written as DNA, the CDR3 is TGTGCCAGCAGCCACCCTACGGGCTCAAACATTCAGTACTTC.

This chain links TRBV12-3 or TRBV12-4 with TRBJ1-1; 11 bases agree with TRBD1. The length of the CDR3 is 14 residues. With V trimmed by 4 bases and J by 5 bases, 3 bases remained unmatched. CDR3 loop: CASSWTGGHTEAFF. Here the CDR3 DNA reads TGTGCCAGCAGTTGGACAGGGGGCCATACTGAAGCTTTCTTT.